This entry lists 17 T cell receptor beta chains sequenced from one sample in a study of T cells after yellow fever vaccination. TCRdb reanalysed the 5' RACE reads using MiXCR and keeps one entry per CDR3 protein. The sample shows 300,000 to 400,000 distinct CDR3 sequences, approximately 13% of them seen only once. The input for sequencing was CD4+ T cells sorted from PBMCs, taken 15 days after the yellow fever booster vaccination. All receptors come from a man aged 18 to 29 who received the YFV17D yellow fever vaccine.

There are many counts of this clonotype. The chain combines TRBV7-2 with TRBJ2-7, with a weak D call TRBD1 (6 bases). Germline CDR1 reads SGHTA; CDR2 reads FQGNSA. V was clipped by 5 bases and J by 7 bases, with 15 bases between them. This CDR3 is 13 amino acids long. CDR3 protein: CASSPGRGREQYF. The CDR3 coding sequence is TGTGCCAGCAGCCCAGGCAGGGGCAGGGAGCAGTACTTC.

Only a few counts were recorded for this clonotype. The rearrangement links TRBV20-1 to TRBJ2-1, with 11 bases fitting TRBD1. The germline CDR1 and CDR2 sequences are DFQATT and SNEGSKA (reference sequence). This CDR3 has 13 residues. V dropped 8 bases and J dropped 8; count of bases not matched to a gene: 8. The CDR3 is CSLGQGARYEQFF. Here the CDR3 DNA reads TGCAGTCTTGGACAGGGGGCCCGCTATGAGCAGTTCTTC.

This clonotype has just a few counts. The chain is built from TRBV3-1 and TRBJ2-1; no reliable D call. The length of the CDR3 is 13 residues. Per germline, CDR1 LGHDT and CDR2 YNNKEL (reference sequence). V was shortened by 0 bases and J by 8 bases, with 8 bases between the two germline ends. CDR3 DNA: TGTGCCAGCAGCCAAGATCGTTGGGATGAGCAGTTCTTC. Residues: CASSQDRWDEQFF.

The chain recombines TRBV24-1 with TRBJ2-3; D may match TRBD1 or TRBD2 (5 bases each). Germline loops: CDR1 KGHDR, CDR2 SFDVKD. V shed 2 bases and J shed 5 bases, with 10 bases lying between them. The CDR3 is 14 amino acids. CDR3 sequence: CATSDSRGEDTQYF. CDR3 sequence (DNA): TGTGCCACCAGTGATTCCCGAGGGGAAGATACGCAGTATTTT.

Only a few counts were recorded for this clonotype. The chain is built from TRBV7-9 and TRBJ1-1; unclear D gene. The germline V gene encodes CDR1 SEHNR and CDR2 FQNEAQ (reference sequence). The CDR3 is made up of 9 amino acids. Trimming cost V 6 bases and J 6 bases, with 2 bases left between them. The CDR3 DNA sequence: TGTGCCAGCAGTCCTGAAGCTTTCTTT. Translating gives CASSPEAFF. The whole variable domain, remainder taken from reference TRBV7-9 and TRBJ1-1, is DTGVSQNPRHKITKRGQNVTFRCDPISEHNRLYWYRQTLGQGPEFLTYFQNEAQLEKSRLLSDRFSAERPKGSFSTLEIQRTEQGDSAMYLCASSPEAFFGQGTRLTVV.

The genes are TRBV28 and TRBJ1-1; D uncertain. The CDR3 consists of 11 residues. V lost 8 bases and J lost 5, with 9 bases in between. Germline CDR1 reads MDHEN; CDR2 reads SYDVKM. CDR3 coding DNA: TGTGCCAGCCATTCGAGTACTGAAGCTTTCTTT. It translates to CASHSSTEAFF.

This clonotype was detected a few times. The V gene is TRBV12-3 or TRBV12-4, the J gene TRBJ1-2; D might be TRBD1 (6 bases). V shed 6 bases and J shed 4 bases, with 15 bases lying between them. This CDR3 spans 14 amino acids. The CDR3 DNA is TGTGCCAGCAGGTCACAGGGTAGGGGCTATGGCTACACCTTC. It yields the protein CASRSQGRGYGYTF.

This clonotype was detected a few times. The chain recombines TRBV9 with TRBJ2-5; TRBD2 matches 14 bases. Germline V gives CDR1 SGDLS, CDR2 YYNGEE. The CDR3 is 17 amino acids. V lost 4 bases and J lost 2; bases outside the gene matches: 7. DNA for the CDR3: TGTGCCAGCAGCCGGACTAGCGGGGGGTCCGTGCAAGAGACCCAGTACTTC. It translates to CASSRTSGGSVQETQYF.

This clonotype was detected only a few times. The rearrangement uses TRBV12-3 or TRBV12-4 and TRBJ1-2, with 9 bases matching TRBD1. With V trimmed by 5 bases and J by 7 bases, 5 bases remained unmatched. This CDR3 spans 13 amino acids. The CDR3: CASSIQGAGGYTF. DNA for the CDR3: TGTGCCAGCAGTATACAGGGGGCGGGTGGCTACACCTTC.

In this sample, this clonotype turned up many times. The CDR3 loop reads CASSSLEDTQYF. The CDR3 coding sequence is TGTGCCAGCAGCTCCTTAGAAGATACGCAGTATTTT. The rearrangement joins TRBV7-9 to TRBJ2-3; no clear D gene. V dropped 4 bases and J dropped 5 bases, with 7 bases sitting between them. Germline V gene sequence: CDR1 SEHNR, CDR2 FQNEAQ (reference sequence). The CDR3 contains 12 residues.

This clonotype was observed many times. The CDR3 DNA reads TGTGCCAGCAGCCCATTCACAGATACGCAGTATTTT. Translated, it gives CASSPFTDTQYF. The chain combines TRBV7-2 with TRBJ2-3, with no clear D. V was trimmed by 5 bases and J by 2 bases, leaving 5 bases between them. CDR3 size: 12 residues. Germline-derived CDR1 and CDR2 are SGHTA and FQGNSA.

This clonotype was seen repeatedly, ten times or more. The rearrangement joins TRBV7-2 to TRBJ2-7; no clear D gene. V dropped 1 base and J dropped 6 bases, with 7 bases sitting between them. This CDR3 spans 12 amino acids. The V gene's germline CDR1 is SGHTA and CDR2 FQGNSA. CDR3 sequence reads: CASSLGGVEQYF. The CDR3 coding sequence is TGTGCCAGCAGCTTAGGTGGTGTCGAGCAGTACTTC.

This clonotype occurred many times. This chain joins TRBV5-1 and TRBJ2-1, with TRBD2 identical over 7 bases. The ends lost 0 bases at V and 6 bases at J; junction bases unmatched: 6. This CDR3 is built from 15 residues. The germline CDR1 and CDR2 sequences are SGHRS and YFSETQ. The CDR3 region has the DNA TGCGCCAGCAGCTTGGGGGTAGCGGGTACCAATGAGCAGTTCTTC. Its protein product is CASSLGVAGTNEQFF.

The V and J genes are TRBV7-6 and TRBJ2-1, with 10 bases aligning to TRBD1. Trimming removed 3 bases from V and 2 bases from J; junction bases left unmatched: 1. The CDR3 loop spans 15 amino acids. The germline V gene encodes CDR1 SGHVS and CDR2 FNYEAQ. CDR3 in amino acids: CASSLGQGTYNEQFF. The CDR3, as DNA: TGTGCCAGCAGCTTGGGACAGGGGACCTACAATGAGCAGTTCTTC.

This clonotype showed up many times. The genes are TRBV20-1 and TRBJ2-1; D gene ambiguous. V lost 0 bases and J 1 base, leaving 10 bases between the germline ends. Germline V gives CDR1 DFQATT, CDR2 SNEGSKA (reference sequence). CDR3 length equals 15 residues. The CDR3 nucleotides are TGCAGTGCTAGAGAGGACCGGCTTTCCTACAATGAGCAGTTCTTC. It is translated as CSAREDRLSYNEQFF.

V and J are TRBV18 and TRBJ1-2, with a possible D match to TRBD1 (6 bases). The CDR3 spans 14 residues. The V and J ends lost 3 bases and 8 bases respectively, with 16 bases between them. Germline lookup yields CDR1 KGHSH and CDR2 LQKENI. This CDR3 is CASSPSGTWKGYTF. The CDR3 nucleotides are TGTGCCAGCTCACCCTCCGGGACATGGAAAGGCTACACCTTC. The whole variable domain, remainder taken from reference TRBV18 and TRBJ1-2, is NAGVMQNPRHLVRRRGQEARLRCSPMKGHSHVYWYRQLPEEGLKFMVYLQKENIIDESGMPKERFSAEFPKEGPSILRIQQVVRGDSAAYFCASSPSGTWKGYTFGSGTRLTVV.

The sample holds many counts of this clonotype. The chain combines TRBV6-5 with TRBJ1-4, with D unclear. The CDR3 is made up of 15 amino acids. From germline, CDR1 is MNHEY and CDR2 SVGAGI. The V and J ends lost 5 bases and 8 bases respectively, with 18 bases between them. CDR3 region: CASSLGFQVGEKLFF. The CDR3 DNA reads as TGTGCCAGCAGTCTCGGGTTCCAAGTTGGGGAAAAACTGTTTTTT.